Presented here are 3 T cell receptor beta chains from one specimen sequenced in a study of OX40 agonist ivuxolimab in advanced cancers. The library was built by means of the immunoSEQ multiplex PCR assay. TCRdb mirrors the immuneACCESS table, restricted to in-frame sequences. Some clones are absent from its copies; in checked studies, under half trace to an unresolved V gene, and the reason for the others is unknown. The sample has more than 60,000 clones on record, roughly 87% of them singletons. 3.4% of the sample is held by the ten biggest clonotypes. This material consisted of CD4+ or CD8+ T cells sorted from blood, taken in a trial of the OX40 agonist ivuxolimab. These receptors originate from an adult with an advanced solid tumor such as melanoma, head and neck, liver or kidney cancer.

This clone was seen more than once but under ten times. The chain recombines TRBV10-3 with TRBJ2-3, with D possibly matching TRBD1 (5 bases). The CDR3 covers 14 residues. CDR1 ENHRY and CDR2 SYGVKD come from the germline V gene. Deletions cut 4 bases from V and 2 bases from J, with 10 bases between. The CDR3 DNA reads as TGTGCCATCAGTGGTCGACAGTCCACAGATACGCAGTATTTT. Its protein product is CAISGRQSTDTQYF.

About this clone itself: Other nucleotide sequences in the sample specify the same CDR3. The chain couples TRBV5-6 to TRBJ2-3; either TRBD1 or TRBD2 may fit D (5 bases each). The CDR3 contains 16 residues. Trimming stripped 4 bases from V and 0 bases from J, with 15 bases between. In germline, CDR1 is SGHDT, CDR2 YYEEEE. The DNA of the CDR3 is TGTGCCAGCAGCCTGAGGGGTGTTTCTAGCACAGATACGCAGTATTTT. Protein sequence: CASSLRGVSSTDTQYF.

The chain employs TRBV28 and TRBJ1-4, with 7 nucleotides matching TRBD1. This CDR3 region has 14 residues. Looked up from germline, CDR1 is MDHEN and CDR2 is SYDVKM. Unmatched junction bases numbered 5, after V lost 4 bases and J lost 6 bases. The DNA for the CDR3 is TGTGCCAGCAGTTCTGGACAGGACGATGAAAAACTGTTTTTT. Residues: CASSSGQDDEKLFF.